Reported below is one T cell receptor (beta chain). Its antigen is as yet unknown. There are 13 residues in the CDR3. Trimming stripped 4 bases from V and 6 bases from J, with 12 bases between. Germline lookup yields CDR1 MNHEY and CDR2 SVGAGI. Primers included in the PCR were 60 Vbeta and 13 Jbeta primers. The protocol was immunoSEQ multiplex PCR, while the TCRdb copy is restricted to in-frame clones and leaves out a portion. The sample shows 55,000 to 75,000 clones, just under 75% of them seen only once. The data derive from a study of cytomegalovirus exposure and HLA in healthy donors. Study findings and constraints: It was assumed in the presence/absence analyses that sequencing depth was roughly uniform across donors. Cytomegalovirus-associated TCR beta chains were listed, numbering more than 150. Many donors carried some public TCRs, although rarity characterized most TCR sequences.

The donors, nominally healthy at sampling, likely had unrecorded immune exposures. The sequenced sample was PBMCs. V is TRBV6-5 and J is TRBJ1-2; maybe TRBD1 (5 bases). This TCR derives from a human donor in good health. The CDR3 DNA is TGTGCCAGCAGTTTCCAGGGTAGGCATGGCTACACCTTC. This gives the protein CASSFQGRHGYTF.